This T cell receptor beta chain appears in the sequencing data of a study of T cell responses to AZD1222 COVID-19 vaccine (dated by TCRdb to 2020 to 2023). The study in broad terms: Because spike-specific TCR depth and breadth did not differ between the two schedules, AZD1222 recipients who got a second dose at roughly 4 weeks were pooled with those who got a second dose at roughly 12 weeks. TCR sequencing was performed for roughly 250 trial participants, of whom some 200 were given two doses of AZD1222 and approximately 25 were given two doses of MenACWY control vaccine. Trial participants were enrolled by age into 18-55, 56-69 and 70-plus year subgroups, with approximately 160, 26 and 62 TCR-sequenced participants respectively. Here is what the overall study found, with its caveats: In the small 56-69-year group, the increase in depth fell short of significance, most likely because of low power. Nearly half of unique spike-specific TCRs reportedly recognized epitopes outside regions mutated in the B.1.351 and B.1.1.7 variants. Spike-specific TCR breadth and depth rose significantly after two AZD1222 doses compared with day 0 and with MenACWY recipients. The vaccine-associated CD4 TCRs covered the entire spike protein, and the dominant responses fell in regions 160-218 and 743-854. Because no day 14 peak-response samples were available, repertoires were characterized only after the peak T cell response. Conclusions about previously exposed vaccinees were limited because only six AZD1222 recipients were SARS-CoV-2 seropositive at baseline. Participants were mostly white British and included more females than males, and it was suggested by the authors that clonal diversity may have been underestimated.

The CDR3 regions of human TCRbeta chains were subjected to immunosequencing. The study's processing was this. TCRs in the repertoires were compared against a reference library of SARS-CoV-2-specific TCRs that had been generated with the MIRA antigen-specificity platform. Breadth meant the fraction of unique TCRs that were SARS-CoV-2-associated, whereas depth meant the fraction of total T cells that were SARS-CoV-2-associated. Using the MIRA data, each spike-specific TCR was assigned both to the spike region to which the TCR was reactive and to a CD4 or CD8 class. Log10-transformed breadth and depth values were compared by one-way ANOVA with Sidak's multiple comparisons tests. Here the immuneACCESS table is served through TCRdb, limited to in-frame sequences with V and J called. Missing clones are a known gap in these copies; in checked studies unresolved V genes cover under half, and the rest lacks a known reason. V, J and clone size derive from that table, while D and trimming were established from the DNA sequence. In this sample the table shows fewer than 200,000 clones, around 94% of which occur a single time. The top ten clonotypes cover about 3% of the sample.

Comment on this clone: There is no known antigen for this receptor. There are no base qualities to consult, and no much larger clone falls within one base.

From the cysteine through the phenylalanine, the CDR3 covers 17 amino acids. CDR3 DNA only is kept here, 51 bases in frame from base 1. Relative to germline, V is 5 bases shorter and J is 2 bases shorter, with 22 bases between their ends. The germline V gene yields SGHAT for CDR1 and FQNNGV for CDR2. Interpreted using the paper, the time point label stands for: baseline before first vaccination. Vaccinee samples came from UK trials COV001 and COV002, including a single-blind randomized controlled phase 2/3 trial of AZD1222 (ChAdOx1 nCoV-19) in healthy adults. Trial participant PBMC samples were collected at day 0 and day 28 after the second dose for TCRbeta chain sequencing.

Sequenced material: peripheral blood, taken on day 0 of AZD1222 vaccination. This sequence originates from an adult in good health. This chain is built from TRBV11-2 and TRBJ2-7; the D segment might be TRBD1 or TRBD2, since each matches 5 bases. The DNA reads as follows: TGTGCCAGCAGCCCTATAGGCGCCGGGACGGAGCCCTACGAGCAGTACTTC. Translated, it gives CASSPIGAGTEPYEQYF.